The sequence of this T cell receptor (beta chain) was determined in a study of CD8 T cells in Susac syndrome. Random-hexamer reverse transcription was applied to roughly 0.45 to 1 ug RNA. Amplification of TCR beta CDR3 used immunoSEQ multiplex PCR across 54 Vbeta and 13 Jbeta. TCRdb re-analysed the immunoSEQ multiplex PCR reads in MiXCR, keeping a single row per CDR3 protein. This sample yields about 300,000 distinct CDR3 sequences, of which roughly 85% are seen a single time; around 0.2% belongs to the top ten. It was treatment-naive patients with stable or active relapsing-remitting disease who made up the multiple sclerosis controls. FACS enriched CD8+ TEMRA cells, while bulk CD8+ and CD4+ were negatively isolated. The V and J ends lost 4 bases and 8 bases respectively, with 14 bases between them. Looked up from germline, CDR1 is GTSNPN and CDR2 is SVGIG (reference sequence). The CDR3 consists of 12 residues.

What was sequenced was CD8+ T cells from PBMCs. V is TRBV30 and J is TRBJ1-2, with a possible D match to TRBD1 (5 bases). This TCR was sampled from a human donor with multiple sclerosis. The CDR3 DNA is TGTGCCTGGATCAGCGCTCGGGGCGGCTACACCTTC. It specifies CAWISARGGYTF.